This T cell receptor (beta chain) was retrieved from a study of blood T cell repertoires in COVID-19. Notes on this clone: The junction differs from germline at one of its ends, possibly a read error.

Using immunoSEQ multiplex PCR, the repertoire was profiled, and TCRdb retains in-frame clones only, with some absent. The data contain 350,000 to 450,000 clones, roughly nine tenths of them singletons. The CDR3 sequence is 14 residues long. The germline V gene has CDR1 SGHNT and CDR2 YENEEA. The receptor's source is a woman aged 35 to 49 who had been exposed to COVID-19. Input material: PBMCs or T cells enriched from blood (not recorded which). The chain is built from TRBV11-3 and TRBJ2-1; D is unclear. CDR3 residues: CASRLGRRNNEQFF. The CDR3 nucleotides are TGTGCCAGCAGGTTAGGCAGAAGAAACAATGAGCAGTTCTTC.